This T cell receptor beta chain was identified during a study of T cells in Graves' hyperthyroidism and ophthalmopathy. Study context: Peripheral blood was obtained at initial diagnosis, preceding any treatment.

General study findings and limits: Most thyroid clonotypes with frequency above 0.001 were detected in blood.

Amplification of TCR beta CDR3 regions was performed using RNA transcripts as template. Researchers ran a first-round RT-PCR on the TCR CDR3 using the HTBI primer set. TCRdb re-called the multiplex PCR reads with MiXCR, one entry per CDR3 protein. The sample yields 96,000 or so distinct CDR3 sequences, approximately 56% seen once. This CDR3 comprises 13 residues. Germline V gene sequence: CDR1 DFQATT, CDR2 SNEGSKA (reference sequence). To note about this clonotype: The antigen is undetermined.

Graves' hyperthyroidism qualified as stable when ophthalmopathy did not progress within 18 months. V usage is TRBV20-1 and J usage is TRBJ2-5; 7 nucleotides agree with TRBD2. The sequence was collected from a woman aged 40 to 49 with Graves' hyperthyroidism. Sequenced input: blood. The CDR3 bases are TGCGGCCTAGCGGAAATTTACCAAGAGACCCAGTACTTC. It yields the protein CGLAEIYQETQYF.